Listed here are 12 T cell receptor beta chains from one sample, sequenced in a study of response to subunit inactivated influenza vaccine. TCRdb re-called the RT-PCR reads through MiXCR, storing one row per CDR3 protein. The sample has 700,000 to 800,000 distinct CDR3 sequences, less than 20% seen once. This specimen was PBMCs from blood, taken 5 days after vaccination. These receptors were collected from a man aged 45-65 years who received an inactivated influenza vaccine.

V is TRBV20-1 and J is TRBJ2-5, with D possibly TRBD2 on 5 matching bases. Germline-derived CDR1 and CDR2 are DFQATT and SNEGSKA (reference sequence). The germline V and J ends were trimmed by 6 bases and 7 bases, with 18 bases remaining between them. The CDR3 spans 13 residues. The CDR3 region is CSAHPRSRGTQYF. The CDR3 coding sequence is TGCAGTGCGCACCCACGGAGCCGGGGGACCCAGTACTTC.

This clonotype was seen ten or more times. The genes are TRBV20-1 and TRBJ1-2; 10 nucleotides agree with TRBD1. The V gene end was trimmed by 3 bases and the J gene end by 2 bases; junction bases not matched to a gene: 6. The CDR3 has 15 amino acids. Germline CDR1 reads DFQATT; CDR2 reads SNEGSKA (reference sequence). CDR3 amino acids: CSARDSGQGNYGYTF. As DNA, the CDR3 is TGCAGTGCTAGGGACTCGGGACAGGGGAACTATGGCTACACCTTC.

This chain uses TRBV12-3 or TRBV12-4 with TRBJ2-1; D gene uncertain. The CDR3 consists of 15 residues. Deletions cut 6 bases from V and 2 bases from J, with 14 bases between. The CDR3, as DNA: TGTGCCAGCAGCCTAGACAATCACCCCTACAATGAGCAGTTCTTC. Its protein is CASSLDNHPYNEQFF.

This clonotype has more than one count but fewer than ten. V gene TRBV11-2 combines with J gene TRBJ2-7, with 7 bases identical to TRBD1. The germline V gene encodes CDR1 SGHAT and CDR2 FQNNGV. This CDR3 spans 15 amino acids. V was pared by 0 bases and J by 5 bases, with 7 bases of the junction left unmatched. CDR3 region: CASSLDPWTGDEQYF. CDR3 bases: TGTGCCAGCAGCTTAGATCCGTGGACAGGAGACGAGCAGTACTTC.

The chain is built from TRBV6-2 or TRBV6-3 and TRBJ1-1, with TRBD1 matching 10 bases. CDR3 length: 14 amino acids. Germline trimming cut 6 bases from V and 4 bases from J; bases unmatched to any gene: 5. Per germline, CDR1 MNHEY and CDR2 SVGEGT. CDR3 bases: TGTGCCAGCAGGGAGACAGGGGGCGGCACTGAAGCTTTCTTT. This codes for CASRETGGGTEAFF.

This chain uses TRBV5-1 with TRBJ1-2; 7 bases line up with TRBD1. V dropped 5 bases and J dropped 6; count of bases not matched to a gene: 10. The CDR3 totals 14 residues. In germline, CDR1 is SGHRS, CDR2 YFSETQ. CDR3 nucleotides: TGCGCCAGCAGTCAGGGACAGCAATCCGATGGCTACACCTTC. Protein product: CASSQGQQSDGYTF.

This clonotype was recorded a few times. The gene calls are TRBV4-2 and TRBJ2-3, with D hard to call. V dropped 0 bases and J dropped 6 bases, with 19 bases sitting between them. The CDR3 is 17 residues long. Germline V gene lookup returns CDR1 LGHNA and CDR2 YNFKEQ. The CDR3 bases are TGTGCCAGCAGCCAAGATCTAGTCCCCGCCGGGCGGGATACGCAGTATTTT. Translation: CASSQDLVPAGRDTQYF.

The chain is built from TRBV12-3 or TRBV12-4 and TRBJ2-1; D is unresolved. Trimming removed 10 bases at V and 4 bases at J, with 20 bases between. The CDR3 is made up of 15 amino acids. CDR3 nucleotide sequence: TGTGCCACCGTTAGTTCCGGCGGCAGTTACAATGAGCAGTTCTTC. Residues: CATVSSGGSYNEQFF.

In DNA, the CDR3 is TGTGCCAGCCGTAGGAGGGCCATCAGCTCCTACGAGCAGTACTTC. It specifies CASRRRAISSYEQYF. This chain connects TRBV28 to TRBJ2-7, with D possibly being TRBD2 (6 bases). The CDR3 is made up of 15 amino acids. In germline, CDR1 is MDHEN, CDR2 SYDVKM. With 8 bases removed from V and 0 bases from J, the gap between germline ends came to 17 bases. Drawing the rest from reference TRBV28 and TRBJ2-7, the complete variable domain is DVKVTQSSRYLVKRTGEKVFLECVQDMDHENMFWYRQDPGLGLRLIYFSYDVKMKEKGDIPEGYSVSREKKERFSLILESASTNQTSMYLCASRRRAISSYEQYFGPGTRLTVT.

V and J are TRBV7-2 and TRBJ2-2; D possibly corresponds to TRBD1 (5 bases). V lost 4 bases and J lost 6, with 12 bases in between. Germline V gives CDR1 SGHTA, CDR2 FQGNSA. CDR3 length: 14 amino acids. The CDR3 loop is CASSYLGVAGELFF. The DNA for the CDR3 is TGTGCCAGCAGCTATTTAGGGGTCGCCGGGGAGCTGTTTTTT.

This clonotype was observed a single time. This chain uses TRBV5-6 with TRBJ2-5; D perhaps matches TRBD1 (5 bases). V was clipped by 6 bases and J by 0 bases, with 18 bases between them. The CDR3 is made up of 16 amino acids. Germline CDR1 reads SGHDT; CDR2 reads YYEEEE. The CDR3 DNA sequence: TGTGCCAGCAACCCCCAGGGCAAGAAATACCAAGAGACCCAGTACTTC. It codes for CASNPQGKKYQETQYF.

This clonotype was counted between two and nine times. This sequence joins TRBV20-1 and TRBJ2-5; D may correspond to TRBD1 or TRBD2 (5 bases each). From germline, CDR1 is DFQATT and CDR2 SNEGSKA (reference sequence). The CDR3 loop spans 14 amino acids. The germline V and J ends were trimmed by 0 bases and 7 bases, with 15 bases remaining between them. CDR3 sequence (DNA): TGCAGTGCTAGAGAGTCGGGGCCCCCAGGGACCCAGTACTTC. Amino acids: CSARESGPPGTQYF.